The 14 T cell receptor beta chains reported below all come from one sample, sequenced in a study of cytomegalovirus exposure and HLA in healthy donors. PCR involved 60 Vbeta and 13 Jbeta primers. This table comes from immunoSEQ multiplex PCR, and its TCRdb copy is limited to in-frame clones, with some not included. The repertoire includes tens of thousands of clones, more than 75% of them detected once, and about 15% sits in the top ten. Sequencing was performed on PBMCs. The receptors were gathered from a middle-aged woman in good health and CMV-seropositive.

The chain joins TRBV30 to TRBJ2-1, with D tentatively TRBD1 (5 bases). With 6 bases removed from V and 6 bases from J, the gap between germline ends came to 18 bases. CDR1 and CDR2 (germline): GTSNPN, SVGIG (reference sequence). This CDR3 has 14 amino acids. CDR3 loop: CACFSGSWLNEQFF. CDR3 coding DNA: TGTGCCTGTTTTTCAGGGTCCTGGCTCAATGAGCAGTTCTTC.

The rearrangement joins TRBV5-1 to TRBJ2-5; the match to TRBD1 covers 7 bases. CDR1 is SGHRS and CDR2 is YFSETQ in the germline V gene. This CDR3 region has 14 residues. Trimming removed 0 bases from V and 3 bases from J; junction bases left unmatched: 2. CDR3 sequence reads: CASSLATGEETQYF. Written as DNA, the CDR3 is TGCGCCAGCAGCTTGGCCACAGGGGAAGAGACCCAGTACTTC.

The chain's CDR3 is CSVAPGYSYNEQFF. The CDR3 region has the DNA TGCAGCGTTGCCCCGGGGTACTCCTACAATGAGCAGTTCTTC. The rearrangement uses TRBV29-1 and TRBJ2-1, with a weak D call TRBD2 (5 bases). Germline V gives CDR1 SQVTM, CDR2 ANQGSEA. This CDR3 region has 14 residues. The V end lost 4 bases, the J end lost 0 bases, and 10 bases lay between the germline ends.

The rearrangement joins TRBV18 to TRBJ1-6; no clear D. The CDR3 sequence is 16 residues long. The V end lost 1 base, the J end lost 3 bases, and 10 bases lay between the germline ends. Germline lookup yields CDR1 KGHSH and CDR2 LQKENI. CDR3 in DNA: TGTGCCAGCTCACCACAGCCACCCGGCTATAATTCACCCCTCCACTTT. Its protein is CASSPQPPGYNSPLHF. Full variable domain (remainder filled in from reference TRBV18 and TRBJ1-6): NAGVMQNPRHLVRRRGQEARLRCSPMKGHSHVYWYRQLPEEGLKFMVYLQKENIIDESGMPKERFSAEFPKEGPSILRIQQVVRGDSAAYFCASSPQPPGYNSPLHFGNGTRLTVT.

This sequence joins TRBV7-9 and TRBJ2-1, with TRBD2 identical over 14 bases. The CDR3 is 16 amino acids. V lost 5 bases to trimming and J lost 5 bases; unmatched junction nucleotides: 5. CDR1 is SEHNR, CDR2 FQNEAQ, per germline (reference sequence). The CDR3 DNA is TGTGCCAGCAGCCTTGGACTAGCGGGAGGAAACAATGAGCAGTTCTTC. Translating it yields CASSLGLAGGNNEQFF. Complete variable domain (other parts from reference TRBV7-9 and TRBJ2-1): DTGVSQNPRHKITKRGQNVTFRCDPISEHNRLYWYRQTLGQGPEFLTYFQNEAQLEKSRLLSDRFSAERPKGSFSTLEIQRTEQGDSAMYLCASSLGLAGGNNEQFFGPGTRLTVL.

The chain couples TRBV11-2 to TRBJ2-7; D may be TRBD2 (6 bases). The germline V gene encodes CDR1 SGHAT and CDR2 FQNNGV. Trimming cost V 5 bases and J 2 bases, with 16 bases left between them. This CDR3 has 15 residues. DNA of the CDR3: TGTGCCAGCAGCCAGACCGGGAGCCACCCCTACGAGCAGTACTTC. This gives the protein CASSQTGSHPYEQYF.

The V and J genes are TRBV7-8 and TRBJ2-3, with D perhaps TRBD2 (6 bases). V lost 5 bases and J 2 bases, leaving 17 bases between the germline ends. The CDR3 has 16 residues. Germline CDR1 reads SGHVS; CDR2 reads FQNEAQ. The DNA for the CDR3 is TGTGCCAGCAGCCCCAGGCGGGGAAAGAACACAGATACGCAGTATTTT. Translating gives CASSPRRGKNTDTQYF.

CDR3 residues: CASSRASGVVEQFF. DNA of the CDR3: TGTGCCAGCAGTCGGGCCTCCGGGGTAGTTGAGCAGTTCTTC. The chain has TRBV6-5 and TRBJ2-1; D is perhaps TRBD2 (5 bases). V was cut by 5 bases and J by 9 bases, with 17 bases left in between. This CDR3 has 14 residues. Germline V gene lookup returns CDR1 MNHEY and CDR2 SVGAGI.

The V and J genes are TRBV5-6 and TRBJ2-5, with D unresolved. Germline V CDR1 and CDR2: SGHDT, YYEEEE. The CDR3 covers 11 residues. Trimming removed 3 bases at V and 5 bases at J, with 5 bases between. The CDR3 nucleotides are TGTGCCAGCAGCTCTCAGGAGACCCAGTACTTC. Its protein is CASSSQETQYF.

The rearrangement joins TRBV19 to TRBJ1-3; no clear D. The V gene lost 7 bases and the J gene lost 0 bases, with 13 bases spanning the gap. In germline, CDR1 is LNHDA, CDR2 SQIVND (reference sequence). CDR3 length: 15 residues. CDR3 amino acids: CASNLSPSSGNTIYF. The CDR3 nucleotides are TGTGCCAGTAATCTCTCCCCGAGCTCTGGAAACACCATATATTTT.

The rearrangement links TRBV4-2 to TRBJ1-4; 10 bases fit TRBD1. The germline CDR1 and CDR2 sequences are LGHNA and YNFKEQ. CDR3 length equals 18 residues. Unmatched junction bases numbered 10, after V lost 4 bases and J lost 2 bases. CDR3 residues: CASSRSGTGVLTNEKLFF. The CDR3 coding sequence is TGTGCCAGCAGCCGATCCGGGACAGGGGTATTGACTAATGAAAAACTGTTTTTT.

The genes are TRBV30 and TRBJ2-1; TRBD1 agrees at 8 bases. The CDR3 runs to 14 residues. V lost 5 bases and J lost 5; bases outside the gene matches: 8. The germline gives CDR1 GTSNPN, CDR2 SVGIG (reference sequence). The CDR3 spells CAWLSLTGDNEQFF. The DNA for the CDR3 is TGTGCCTGGCTATCCCTGACAGGGGACAATGAGCAGTTCTTC.

The genes are TRBV6-1 and TRBJ2-1; 7 positions agree with TRBD2. Germline assignment: CDR1 MNHNS and CDR2 SASEGT. The CDR3 spans 13 residues. Trimming cost V 6 bases and J 6 bases; bases outside gene matches: 5. CDR3 sequence: CASRETSFNEQFF. The CDR3, as DNA: TGTGCCAGCAGGGAGACTAGCTTCAATGAGCAGTTCTTC.

This clone was seen once. The chain carries TRBV4-1 and TRBJ1-1; TRBD1 aligns across 9 bases. The junction had 10 bases not matched to a gene; V was cut back by 0 bases and J by 5 bases. CDR3 length: 17 residues. The germline gives CDR1 MGHRA, CDR2 YSYEKL. The CDR3 DNA follows: TGCGCCAGCAGCCAAGATCCCCAACAGGGGGCGGGGACTGAAGCTTTCTTT. It codes for CASSQDPQQGAGTEAFF.